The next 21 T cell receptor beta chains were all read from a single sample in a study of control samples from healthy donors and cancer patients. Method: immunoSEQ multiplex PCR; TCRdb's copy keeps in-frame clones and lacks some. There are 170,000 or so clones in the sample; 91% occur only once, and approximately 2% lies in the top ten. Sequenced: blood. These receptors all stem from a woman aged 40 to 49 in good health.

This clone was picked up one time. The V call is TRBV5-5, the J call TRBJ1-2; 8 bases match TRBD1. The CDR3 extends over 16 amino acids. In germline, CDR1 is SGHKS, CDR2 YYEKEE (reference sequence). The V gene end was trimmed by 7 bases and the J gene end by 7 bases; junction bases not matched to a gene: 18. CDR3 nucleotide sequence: TGTGCCAGCGGGTTGGGGGCTGGACAGGGAATTTTTGGCTACACCTTC. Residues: CASGLGAGQGIFGYTF.

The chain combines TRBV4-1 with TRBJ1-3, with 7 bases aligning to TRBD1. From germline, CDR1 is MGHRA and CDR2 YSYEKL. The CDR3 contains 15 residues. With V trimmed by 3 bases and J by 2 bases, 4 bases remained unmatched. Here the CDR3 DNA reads TGCGCCAGCAGCCAGACACAGGGGACTGGAAACACCATATATTTT. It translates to CASSQTQGTGNTIYF.

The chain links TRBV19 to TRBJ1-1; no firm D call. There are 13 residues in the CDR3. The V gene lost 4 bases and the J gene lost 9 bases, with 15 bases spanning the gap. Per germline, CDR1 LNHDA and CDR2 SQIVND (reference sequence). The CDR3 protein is CASSTRPQGQAFF. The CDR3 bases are TGTGCCAGTAGTACCCGGCCCCAAGGGCAAGCTTTCTTT.

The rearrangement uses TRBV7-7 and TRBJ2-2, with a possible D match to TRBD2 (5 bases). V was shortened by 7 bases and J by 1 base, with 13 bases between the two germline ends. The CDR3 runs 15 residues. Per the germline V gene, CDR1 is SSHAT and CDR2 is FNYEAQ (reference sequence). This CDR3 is CASTHERGNTGELFF. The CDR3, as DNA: TGTGCCAGCACCCATGAACGGGGGAACACCGGGGAGCTGTTTTTT.

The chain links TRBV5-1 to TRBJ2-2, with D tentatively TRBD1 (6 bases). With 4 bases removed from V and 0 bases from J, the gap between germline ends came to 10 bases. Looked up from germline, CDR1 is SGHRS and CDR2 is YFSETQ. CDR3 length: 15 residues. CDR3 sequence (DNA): TGCGCCAGCAGCAGGAGACAGGCGAACACCGGGGAGCTGTTTTTT. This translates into CASSRRQANTGELFF.

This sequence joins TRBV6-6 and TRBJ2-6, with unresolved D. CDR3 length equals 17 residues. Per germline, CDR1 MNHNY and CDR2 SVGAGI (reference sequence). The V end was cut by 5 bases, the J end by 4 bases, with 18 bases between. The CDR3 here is CASSPRTDSYGANVLTF. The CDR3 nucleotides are TGTGCCAGCAGTCCTCGGACGGATTCTTACGGGGCCAACGTCCTGACTTTC.

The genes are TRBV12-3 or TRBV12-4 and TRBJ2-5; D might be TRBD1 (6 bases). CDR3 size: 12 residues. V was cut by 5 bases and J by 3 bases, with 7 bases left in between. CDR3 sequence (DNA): TGTGCCAGCAGTCCAGGGGAAGAGACCCAGTACTTC. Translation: CASSPGEETQYF.

The CDR3: CASSLEPLMNTEAFF. The CDR3 nucleotides are TGTGCCAGCAGCTTGGAACCGCTAATGAACACTGAAGCTTTCTTT. This rearrangement joins TRBV5-5 to TRBJ1-1, with no clear D. Germline assignment: CDR1 SGHKS and CDR2 YYEKEE (reference sequence). CDR3 size: 15 residues. Trimming shortened V by 0 bases and J by 0 bases, and 9 bases separated the two germline ends.

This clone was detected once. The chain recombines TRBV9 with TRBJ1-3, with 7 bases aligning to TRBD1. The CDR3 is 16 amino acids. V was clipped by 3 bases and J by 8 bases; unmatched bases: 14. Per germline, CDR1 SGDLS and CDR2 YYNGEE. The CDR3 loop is CASSAAVGQAWDTIYF. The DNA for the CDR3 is TGTGCCAGCAGCGCCGCAGTTGGACAGGCATGGGACACCATATATTTT.

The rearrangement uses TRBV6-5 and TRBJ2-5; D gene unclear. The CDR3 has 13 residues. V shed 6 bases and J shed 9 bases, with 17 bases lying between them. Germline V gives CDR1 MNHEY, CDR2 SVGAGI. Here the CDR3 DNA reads TGTGCCAGCAGCCACGGCATTCGGGCGGCCCAGTACTTC. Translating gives CASSHGIRAAQYF.

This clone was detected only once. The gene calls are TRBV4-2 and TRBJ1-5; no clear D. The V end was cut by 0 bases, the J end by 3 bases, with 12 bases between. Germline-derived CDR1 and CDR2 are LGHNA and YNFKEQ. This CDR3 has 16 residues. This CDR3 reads CASSQDGPDVNQPQHF. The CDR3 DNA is TGTGCCAGCAGCCAAGATGGGCCAGATGTCAATCAGCCCCAGCATTTT.

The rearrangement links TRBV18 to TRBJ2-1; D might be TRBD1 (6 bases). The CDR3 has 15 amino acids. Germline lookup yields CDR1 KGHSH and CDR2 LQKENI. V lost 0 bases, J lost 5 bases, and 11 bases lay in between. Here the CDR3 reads CASSPPGAGNNEQFF. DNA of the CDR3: TGTGCCAGCTCACCACCGGGGGCCGGGAACAATGAGCAGTTCTTC.

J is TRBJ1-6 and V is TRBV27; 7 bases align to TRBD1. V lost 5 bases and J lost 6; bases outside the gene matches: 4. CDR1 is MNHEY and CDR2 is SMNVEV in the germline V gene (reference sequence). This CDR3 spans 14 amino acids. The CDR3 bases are TGTGCCAGCAGTCCGGGACAGATTAATTCACCCCTCCACTTT. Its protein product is CASSPGQINSPLHF.

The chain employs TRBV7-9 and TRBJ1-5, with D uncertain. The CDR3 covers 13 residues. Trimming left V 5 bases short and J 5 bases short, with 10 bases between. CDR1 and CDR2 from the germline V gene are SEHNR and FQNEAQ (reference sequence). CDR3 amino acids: CASSGTDYQPQHF. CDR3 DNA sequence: TGTGCCAGCAGCGGCACCGATTATCAGCCCCAGCATTTT.

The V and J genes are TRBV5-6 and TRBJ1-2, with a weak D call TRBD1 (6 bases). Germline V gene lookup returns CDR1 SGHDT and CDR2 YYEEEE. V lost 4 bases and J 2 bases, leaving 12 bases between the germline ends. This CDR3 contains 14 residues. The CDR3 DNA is TGTGCCAGCAGCCAAGGACAGTCAAACTATGGCTACACCTTC. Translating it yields CASSQGQSNYGYTF.

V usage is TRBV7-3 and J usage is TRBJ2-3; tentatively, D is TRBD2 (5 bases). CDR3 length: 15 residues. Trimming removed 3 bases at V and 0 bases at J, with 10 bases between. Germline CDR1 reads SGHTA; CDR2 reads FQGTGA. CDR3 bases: TGTGCCAGCAGCTTCTCAGCGGCTAGCACAGATACGCAGTATTTT. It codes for CASSFSAASTDTQYF.

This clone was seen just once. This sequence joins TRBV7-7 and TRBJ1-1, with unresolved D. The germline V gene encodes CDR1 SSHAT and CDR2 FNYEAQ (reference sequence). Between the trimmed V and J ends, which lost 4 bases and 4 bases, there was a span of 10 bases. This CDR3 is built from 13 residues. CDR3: CASSSSRSTEAFF. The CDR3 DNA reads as TGTGCCAGCAGCTCGTCCAGGAGCACTGAAGCTTTCTTT.

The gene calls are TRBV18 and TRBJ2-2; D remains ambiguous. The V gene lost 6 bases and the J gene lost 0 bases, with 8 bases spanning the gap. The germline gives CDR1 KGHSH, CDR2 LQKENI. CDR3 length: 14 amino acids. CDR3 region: CASSLNTNTGELFF. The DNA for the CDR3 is TGTGCCAGCTCGCTCAACACGAACACCGGGGAGCTGTTTTTT.

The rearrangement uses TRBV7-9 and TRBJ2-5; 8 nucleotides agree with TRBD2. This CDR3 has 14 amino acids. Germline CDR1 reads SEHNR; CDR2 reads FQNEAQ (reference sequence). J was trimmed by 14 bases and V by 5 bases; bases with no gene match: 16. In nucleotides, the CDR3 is TGTGCCAGCAGCAGTGGGGGGCAGCGGGGGACCCCCTACTTC. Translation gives CASSSGGQRGTPYF. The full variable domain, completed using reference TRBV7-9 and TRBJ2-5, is DTGVSQNPRHKITKRGQNVTFRCDPISEHNRLYWYRQTLGQGPEFLTYFQNEAQLEKSRLLSDRFSAERPKGSFSTLEIQRTEQGDSAMYLCASSSGGQRGTPYFGPGTRLLVL.

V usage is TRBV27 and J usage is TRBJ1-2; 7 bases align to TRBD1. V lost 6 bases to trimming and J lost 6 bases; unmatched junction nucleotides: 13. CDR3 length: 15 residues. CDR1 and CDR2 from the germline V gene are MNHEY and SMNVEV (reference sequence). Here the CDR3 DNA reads TGTGCCAGCAGGACGGAGAAGGGGGCCAGAGATGGCTACACCTTC. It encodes CASRTEKGARDGYTF.

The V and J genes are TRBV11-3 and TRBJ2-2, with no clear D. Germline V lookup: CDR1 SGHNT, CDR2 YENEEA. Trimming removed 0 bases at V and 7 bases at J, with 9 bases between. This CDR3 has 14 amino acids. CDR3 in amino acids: CASSLEGLGGELFF. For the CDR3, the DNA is TGTGCCAGCAGCTTAGAGGGTTTAGGCGGGGAGCTGTTTTTT. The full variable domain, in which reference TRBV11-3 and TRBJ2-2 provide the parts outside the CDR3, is EAGVVQSPRYKIIEKKQPVAFWCNPISGHNTLYWYLQNLGQGPELLIRYENEEAVDDSQLPKDRFSAERLKGVDSTLKIQPAELGDSAVYLCASSLEGLGGELFFGEGSRLTVL.